The present T cell receptor beta chain was sequenced within a study of PD-L1 blockade in urothelial cancer. Study at large: When patients started atezolizumab in the mid-2010s, it was given at 1,200 mg intravenously every 3 weeks. Study-level findings and limits: Durable benefit was linked to greater 3-week expansion of tumor-associated blood clones.

The data were produced by immunoSEQ multiplex PCR, yet TCRdb's version contains in-frame clones alone and is incomplete. The sample yields about 130,000 clones, less than 85% seen once. Documented time point: pretreatment peripheral blood. V lost 6 bases, J lost 7 bases, and 16 bases lay in between. Germline CDR1 reads GTSNPN; CDR2 reads SVGIG (reference sequence). This CDR3 contains 13 residues. This clone was picked up one time. Its antigen is as yet unknown. The chain combines TRBV30 with TRBJ2-1; tentative D call: TRBD2 (6 bases). The sequence derives from a man in his fifties with urothelial cancer. The material was PBMCs, obtained around atezolizumab (anti-PD-L1) treatment. CDR3 DNA sequence: TGTGCCTGTAGAGGGAGCGGGTTGAATGAGCAGTTCTTC. It is translated as CACRGSGLNEQFF. The full variable domain, in which reference TRBV30 and TRBJ2-1 provide the parts outside the CDR3, is SQTIHQWPATLVQPVGSPLSLECTVEGTSNPNLYWYRQAAGRGLQLLFYSVGIGQISSEVPQNLSASRPQDRQFILSSKKLLLSDSGFYLCACRGSGLNEQFFGPGTRLTVL.